The sequence of this TCR beta chain was determined in a study of Graves' ophthalmopathy and Graves' hyperthyroidism. The authors amplified TCR beta CDR3 regions from RNA transcripts. Second-round multiplex PCR followed a first-round RT-PCR using HTBI primers. In TCRdb, the multiplex PCR reads were re-called with MiXCR into one record per CDR3 protein. Among approximately 1.2 million distinct CDR3 sequences listed, 36% were seen once. This clonotype was seen a few times. Source material: peripheral blood or thyroid tissue (not recorded which). This sequence originates from an adult man with Graves' hyperthyroidism.

The CDR3 nucleotides read TGTGCCAGCAGCTGGGGGGAGCGGGATACGCAGTATTTT. This translates into CASSWGERDTQYF. The chain combines TRBV7-3 with TRBJ2-3, with D possibly being TRBD2 (6 bases). CDR1 is SGHTA and CDR2 is FQGTGA in the germline V gene. There are 13 residues in the CDR3. Deletions cut 4 bases from V and 6 bases from J, with 11 bases between. The full variable domain, completed using reference TRBV7-3 and TRBJ2-3, is GAGVSQTPSNKVTEKGKYVELRCDPISGHTALYWYRQSLGQGPEFLIYFQGTGAADDSGLPNDRFFAVRPEGSVSTLKIQRTERGDSAVYLCASSWGERDTQYFGPGTRLTVL.